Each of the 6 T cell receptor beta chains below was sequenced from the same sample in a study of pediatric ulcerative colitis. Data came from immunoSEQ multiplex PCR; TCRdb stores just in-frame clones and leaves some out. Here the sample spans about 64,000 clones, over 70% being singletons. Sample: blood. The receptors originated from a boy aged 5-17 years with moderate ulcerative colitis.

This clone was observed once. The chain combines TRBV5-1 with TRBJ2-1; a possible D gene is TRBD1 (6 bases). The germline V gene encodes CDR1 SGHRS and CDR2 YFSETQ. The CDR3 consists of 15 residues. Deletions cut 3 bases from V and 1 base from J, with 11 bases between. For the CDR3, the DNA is TGCGCCAGCAGCTCCGGACAGAGATCCTACAATGAGCAGTTCTTC. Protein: CASSSGQRSYNEQFF.

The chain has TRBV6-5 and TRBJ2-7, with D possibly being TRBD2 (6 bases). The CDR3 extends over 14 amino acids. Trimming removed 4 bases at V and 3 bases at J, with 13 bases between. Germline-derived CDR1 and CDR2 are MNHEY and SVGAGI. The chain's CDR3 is CASSLRSGVYEQYF. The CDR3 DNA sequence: TGTGCCAGCAGTTTACGGTCGGGAGTCTACGAGCAGTACTTC.

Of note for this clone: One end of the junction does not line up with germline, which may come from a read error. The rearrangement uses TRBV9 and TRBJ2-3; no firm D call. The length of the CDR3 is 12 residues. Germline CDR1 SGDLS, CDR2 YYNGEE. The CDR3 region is CASGVADGTQYF. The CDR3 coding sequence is TGTGCCAGCGGCGTAGCTGACGGTACGCAGTATTTT.

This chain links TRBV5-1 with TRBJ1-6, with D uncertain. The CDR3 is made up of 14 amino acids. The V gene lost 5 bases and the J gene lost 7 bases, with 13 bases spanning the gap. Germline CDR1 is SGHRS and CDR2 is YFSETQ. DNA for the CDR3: TGCGCCAGCAGTTCCGGGGATGGGAATTCACCCCTCCACTTT. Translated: CASSSGDGNSPLHF.

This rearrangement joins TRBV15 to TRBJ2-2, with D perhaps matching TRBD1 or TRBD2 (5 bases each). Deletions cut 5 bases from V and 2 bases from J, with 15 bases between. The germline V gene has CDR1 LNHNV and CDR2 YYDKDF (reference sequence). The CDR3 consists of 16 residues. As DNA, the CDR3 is TGTGCCACCAGCTCGGGGACGGCAGACAACACCGGGGAGCTGTTTTTT. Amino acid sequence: CATSSGTADNTGELFF.

The CDR3 DNA sequence: TGCAGCGTGCTGACAGGGACTCCCAAAAACATTCAGTACTTC. As protein: CSVLTGTPKNIQYF. The chain recombines TRBV29-1 with TRBJ2-4; TRBD1 might be the D (7 bases). Trimming shortened V by 6 bases and J by 2 bases, and 14 bases separated the two germline ends. Per germline, CDR1 SQVTM and CDR2 ANQGSEA. CDR3 length: 14 amino acids.